These 30 T cell receptor beta chains were sequenced from one sample in a study of T cells in Graves' hyperthyroidism and ophthalmopathy. Researchers took RNA transcripts and amplified the TCR beta CDR3 regions from them. An initial round of RT-PCR targeting the TCR CDR3 relied on the HTBI primer set. TCRdb itself ran the multiplex PCR reads through MiXCR, one entry per CDR3 protein. The sample lists 490,000 or so distinct CDR3 sequences, approximately 23% occurring once. Material: blood. All receptors come from a woman between 70 and 85 years old with Graves' ophthalmopathy.

The V call is TRBV7-9, the J call TRBJ2-7; 10 bases align to TRBD1. Germline trimming cut 5 bases from V and 0 bases from J; bases unmatched to any gene: 4. CDR1 is SEHNR, CDR2 FQNEAQ, per germline (reference sequence). The CDR3 is made up of 15 amino acids. The DNA for the CDR3 is TGTGCCAGCAGCCACCGGGACAGGGGCTCCTACGAGCAGTACTTC. Translating gives CASSHRDRGSYEQYF.

This clonotype showed up just a few times. V is TRBV5-6 and J is TRBJ2-2; D is perhaps TRBD1 (6 bases). The CDR3 sequence is 15 residues long. Per the germline V gene, CDR1 is SGHDT and CDR2 is YYEEEE. V was clipped by 1 base and J by 6 bases, with 13 bases between them. This chain's CDR3 is CASSLQGKEAGELFF. The DNA for the CDR3 is TGTGCCAGCAGCTTGCAGGGGAAGGAGGCCGGGGAGCTGTTTTTT.

This clonotype was picked up many times. The genes are TRBV12-3 or TRBV12-4 and TRBJ1-1, with D tentatively TRBD1 (5 bases). CDR3 size: 15 residues. V lost 3 bases, J lost 0 bases, and 11 bases lay in between. The CDR3 protein is CASSFSGEMNTEAFF. The CDR3 coding sequence is TGTGCCAGCAGTTTCTCGGGGGAGATGAACACTGAAGCTTTCTTT.

V is TRBV7-9 and J is TRBJ1-2; 7 nucleotides align to TRBD1. V shed 5 bases, J shed 6 bases, and the junction held 15 bases outside the gene matches. Germline V gives CDR1 SEHNR, CDR2 FQNEAQ (reference sequence). This CDR3 is 16 amino acids long. The CDR3 loop is CASSTQPGQSGDGYTF. The DNA for the CDR3 is TGTGCCAGCAGCACCCAACCGGGACAGAGTGGTGATGGCTACACCTTC.

This clonotype showed up just a few times. V is TRBV6-1 and J is TRBJ2-5, with D hard to call. CDR1 is MNHNS and CDR2 is SASEGT in the germline V gene. This CDR3 comprises 15 residues. The V and J ends lost 4 bases and 0 bases respectively, with 12 bases between them. CDR3 sequence: CASSAPGRNQETQYF. CDR3 DNA sequence: TGTGCCAGCAGTGCCCCGGGCCGCAACCAAGAGACCCAGTACTTC.

This clonotype was seen ten or more times. The DNA for the CDR3 is TGTGCCAGCAGGGACCTGAACACTGAAGCTTTCTTT. Translated: CASRDLNTEAFF. The V and J genes are TRBV28 and TRBJ1-1; D is undetermined. The germline V and J ends were trimmed by 6 bases and 0 bases, with 5 bases remaining between them. The CDR3 is 12 amino acids. Germline CDR1 MDHEN, CDR2 SYDVKM. The full variable domain, with the rest looked up from reference TRBV28 and TRBJ1-1, is DVKVTQSSRYLVKRTGEKVFLECVQDMDHENMFWYRQDPGLGLRLIYFSYDVKMKEKGDIPEGYSVSREKKERFSLILESASTNQTSMYLCASRDLNTEAFFGQGTRLTVV.

J is TRBJ2-7 and V is TRBV19; the D call may be TRBD1 or TRBD2 (6 bases each). CDR1 is LNHDA, CDR2 SQIVND, per germline (reference sequence). V shed 5 bases and J shed 3 bases, with 14 bases lying between them. This CDR3 contains 14 residues. The CDR3 reads CASSPGAGRYEQYF. Written as DNA, the CDR3 is TGTGCCAGTAGTCCGGGGGCAGGGCGCTACGAGCAGTACTTC.

Notes on this clonotype: A much larger clone differs from this one at a single base, so this may be a read error. The rearrangement uses TRBV9 and TRBJ2-7; TRBD2 matches 8 bases. Germline V lookup: CDR1 SGDLS, CDR2 YYNGEE. The CDR3 has 13 amino acids. Written as DNA, the CDR3 is TGTGTCAGCAGCCAAGCGGGAGAGGGCGAGCAGTACTTC. This gives the protein CVSSQAGEGEQYF.

This clonotype appeared many times. At one end the junction does not follow the germline gene, possibly because of a read error. V usage is TRBV5-1 and J usage is TRBJ2-2; D gene ambiguous. The CDR3 runs to 12 residues. Germline CDR1 SGHRS, CDR2 YFSETQ. Here the CDR3 reads CASSLDTGELFF. The DNA for the CDR3 is TGTGCCAGCAGCTTAGATACCGGGGAGCTGTTTTTT.

This clonotype was found many times. The V and J genes are TRBV2 and TRBJ1-1; tentatively, D is TRBD1 (6 bases). The CDR3 consists of 13 residues. Trimming pared 3 bases from V and 11 bases from J, leaving 16 bases between. Germline V gives CDR1 SNHLY, CDR2 FYNNEI. The CDR3 nucleotides are TGTGCCAGCAGTGATTCAACAGGGTGGATGGCTTTCTTT. It codes for CASSDSTGWMAFF. The variable domain in full, completed from reference TRBV2 and TRBJ1-1, reads EPEVTQTPSHQVTQMGQEVILRCVPISNHLYFYWYRQILGQKVEFLVSFYNNEISEKSEIFDDQFSVERPDGSNFTLKIRSTKLEDSAMYFCASSDSTGWMAFFGQGTRLTVV.

To note about this clonotype: A read error may account for a junction end that differs from germline. The rearrangement uses TRBV20-1 and TRBJ2-1; D remains unclear. CDR3 length equals 14 residues. Germline V lookup: CDR1 DFQATT, CDR2 SNEGSKA (reference sequence). CDR3 nucleotides: TGTTCCAATCGCGAAGGGCTCCCCTACAATGAGCAGTTCTTC. Translated: CSNREGLPYNEQFF.

The chain combines TRBV10-3 with TRBJ1-4; tentative D call: TRBD1 (5 bases). CDR3 size: 15 residues. CDR1 ENHRY and CDR2 SYGVKD come from the germline V gene. Trimming left V 4 bases short and J 0 bases short, with 9 bases between. The CDR3 DNA sequence: TGTGCCATCAGTGGGGGCAGTGCAACTAATGAAAAACTGTTTTTT. Amino acid sequence: CAISGGSATNEKLFF.

This clonotype was counted only a few times. The V and J genes are TRBV6-5 and TRBJ1-3; no reliable D call. V was cut by 0 bases and J by 4 bases, with 7 bases left in between. The germline gives CDR1 MNHEY, CDR2 SVGAGI. This CDR3 has 14 amino acids. CDR3 in DNA: TGTGCCAGCAGTTACTCGGTCCTCGGAAACACCATATATTTT. Amino acid sequence: CASSYSVLGNTIYF.

There are a few counts of this clonotype. The chain employs TRBV5-1 and TRBJ2-7; 12 bases are shared with TRBD2. Germline V gene sequence: CDR1 SGHRS, CDR2 YFSETQ. This CDR3 contains 17 residues. Trimming removed 4 bases from V and 0 bases from J; junction bases left unmatched: 8. CDR3 residues: CASSAGTSGFSSYEQYF. The CDR3 nucleotides read TGCGCCAGCAGCGCCGGGACTAGCGGGTTCAGCTCCTACGAGCAGTACTTC.

This clonotype was seen ten or more times. The J gene is TRBJ2-1, the V gene TRBV6-2 or TRBV6-3; TRBD2 matches at 12 bases. Germline-derived CDR1 and CDR2 are MNHEY and SVGEGT. The CDR3 runs 19 residues. Unmatched junction bases numbered 12, after V lost 6 bases and J lost 0 bases. CDR3 DNA sequence: TGTGCCAGCAGACGACGGACTAGCGGGATGAGGAGCTCCTACAATGAGCAGTTCTTC. It specifies CASRRRTSGMRSSYNEQFF.

On this clonotype itself: A much larger clone lies a single base off, so this may be a read error. The J gene is TRBJ1-1, the V gene TRBV28; D is unresolved. The germline CDR1 and CDR2 sequences are MDHEN and SYDVKM. The V end was cut by 6 bases, the J end by 11 bases, with 16 bases between. This CDR3 is 12 amino acids long. The CDR3 DNA follows: TGTGCCAGCAGCTACGTCGGGTCATTTGCTTTCTTT. Protein product: CASSYVGSFAFF. Using reference TRBV28 and TRBJ1-1 for the parts outside the CDR3, the full variable domain is DVKVTQSSRYLVKRTGEKVFLECVQDMDHENMFWYRQDPGLGLRLIYFSYDVKMKEKGDIPEGYSVSREKKERFSLILESASTNQTSMYLCASSYVGSFAFFGQGTRLTVV.

This clonotype was found a few times. This rearrangement joins TRBV5-1 to TRBJ2-5, with 7 bases identical to TRBD1. The CDR3 is made up of 12 amino acids. With V trimmed by 6 bases and J by 3 bases, 2 bases remained unmatched. Germline V CDR1 and CDR2: SGHRS, YFSETQ. The CDR3 here is CASTTGKETQYF. The CDR3 DNA reads as TGCGCCAGCACGACAGGGAAAGAGACCCAGTACTTC.

A few counts support this clonotype. The CDR3 is CASSSRLAGEQFF. CDR3 nucleotide sequence: TGTGCCAGCAGCTCACGACTAGCTGGTGAGCAGTTCTTC. The V and J genes are TRBV7-3 and TRBJ2-1, with TRBD2 matching 7 bases. CDR3 length: 13 residues. V was clipped by 4 bases and J by 9 bases; unmatched bases: 6. Germline CDR1 SGHTA, CDR2 FQGTGA.

The V and J genes are TRBV20-1 and TRBJ2-5, with TRBD2 matching 8 bases. The CDR3 sequence is 16 residues long. In germline, CDR1 is DFQATT, CDR2 SNEGSKA (reference sequence). V was clipped by 3 bases and J by 3 bases; unmatched bases: 12. CDR3 nucleotides: TGCAGTGCTAGGAGCGGGAGAGAGGTCCGCAAAGAGACCCAGTACTTC. Its protein is CSARSGREVRKETQYF.

The chain couples TRBV5-1 to TRBJ2-3; D may be TRBD1 or TRBD2 (5 bases each). Looked up from germline, CDR1 is SGHRS and CDR2 is YFSETQ. This CDR3 is built from 13 residues. The V gene lost 4 bases and the J gene lost 1 base, with 7 bases spanning the gap. CDR3 protein: CASSTGRTDTQYF. For the CDR3, the DNA is TGCGCCAGCAGCACGGGACGCACAGATACGCAGTATTTT.

The V call is TRBV16, the J call TRBJ2-7; 7 nucleotides line up with TRBD1. The CDR3 sequence is 15 residues long. Germline assignment: CDR1 KGHSY and CDR2 FQNENV. After removal of 4 bases from V and 4 bases from J, the junction contained 10 bases not matched to a gene. The CDR3 DNA is TGTGCCAGCAGCCCCGCACGTAGGGGGCGGTACGAGCAGTACTTC. The encoded protein is CASSPARRGRYEQYF.

The chain is built from TRBV5-1 and TRBJ2-3; 10 nucleotides agree with TRBD1. After removal of 0 bases from V and 4 bases from J, the junction contained 8 bases not matched to a gene. This CDR3 has 17 amino acids. The germline gives CDR1 SGHRS, CDR2 YFSETQ. CDR3 in DNA: TGCGCCAGCAGCTTGGAAGGACAGGGGGTGTCGGCAGATACGCAGTATTTT. This encodes CASSLEGQGVSADTQYF. The variable domain in full, with the rest retrieved from reference TRBV5-1 and TRBJ2-3, is KAGVTQTPRYLIKTRGQQVTLSCSPISGHRSVSWYQQTPGQGLQFLFEYFSETQRNKGNFPGRFSGRQFSNSRSEMNVSTLELGDSALYLCASSLEGQGVSADTQYFGPGTRLTVL.

Ten or more counts support this clonotype. The CDR3 DNA reads TGTGCCAGCAGTTGGAGCGGACAGCTGAACACTGAAGCTTTCTTT. Residues: CASSWSGQLNTEAFF. This rearrangement joins TRBV28 to TRBJ1-1; a possible D gene is TRBD1 (6 bases). Germline CDR1 reads MDHEN; CDR2 reads SYDVKM. This CDR3 spans 15 amino acids. The V and J ends lost 4 bases and 0 bases respectively, with 12 bases between them. The entire variable domain, with the rest obtained from reference TRBV28 and TRBJ1-1, is as follows: DVKVTQSSRYLVKRTGEKVFLECVQDMDHENMFWYRQDPGLGLRLIYFSYDVKMKEKGDIPEGYSVSREKKERFSLILESASTNQTSMYLCASSWSGQLNTEAFFGQGTRLTVV.

This clonotype occurred a few times. The chain carries TRBV7-2 and TRBJ2-5; a weak D match, TRBD2 (8 bases). The CDR3 has 14 amino acids. V was trimmed by 5 bases and J by 3 bases, leaving 13 bases between them. The germline gives CDR1 SGHTA, CDR2 FQGNSA. For the CDR3, the DNA is TGTGCCAGCAGCCGCGGGGGGACAGAAGAGACCCAGTACTTC. This sequence encodes CASSRGGTEETQYF.

The J gene is TRBJ2-5, the V gene TRBV5-1; tentatively, D is TRBD1 (5 bases). The CDR3 is made up of 14 amino acids. The germline CDR1 and CDR2 sequences are SGHRS and YFSETQ. Between the trimmed V and J ends, which lost 0 bases and 3 bases, there was a span of 9 bases. The CDR3 DNA is TGCGCCAGCAGCTTGGAAAGACAGAAAGAGACCCAGTACTTC. This translates into CASSLERQKETQYF.

V is TRBV27 and J is TRBJ1-3; D may be TRBD1 (5 bases). Germline V gene lookup returns CDR1 MNHEY and CDR2 SMNVEV (reference sequence). Trimming pared 5 bases from V and 3 bases from J, leaving 20 bases between. The CDR3 runs to 17 residues. The CDR3 DNA follows: TGTGCCAGCAGTCCCCTCCAGGGCCGGGCGGGTGGAAACACCATATATTTT. Protein product: CASSPLQGRAGGNTIYF.

Ten or more counts support this clonotype. In DNA form, the CDR3 reads TGTGCCAGCAGCCTGACAGGGGACGAGCAGTACTTC. It translates to CASSLTGDEQYF. The J gene is TRBJ2-7, the V gene TRBV7-2; 8 bases are a match to TRBD1. Germline CDR1 and CDR2: SGHTA and FQGNSA. The CDR3 is 12 amino acids. J was trimmed by 5 bases and V by 5 bases; bases with no gene match: 2. Variable domain in full (rest from reference TRBV7-2 and TRBJ2-7): GAGVSQSPSNKVTEKGKDVELRCDPISGHTALYWYRQSLGQGLEFLIYFQGNSAPDKSGLPSDRFSAERTGGSVSTLTIQRTQQEDSAVYLCASSLTGDEQYFGPGTRLTVT.

At least ten counts were recorded for this clonotype. This rearrangement joins TRBV20-1 to TRBJ1-1; D is unresolved. The germline CDR1 and CDR2 sequences are DFQATT and SNEGSKA (reference sequence). The CDR3 consists of 12 residues. V shed 4 bases and J shed 2 bases, with 8 bases lying between them. The CDR3 region is CSAITPNTEAFF. The CDR3 nucleotides are TGCAGTGCTATAACGCCCAACACTGAAGCTTTCTTT.

This clonotype was counted a few times. In DNA, the CDR3 is TGTGCCAGCAGTGCAGGGGGGGGGGGGGTTGAGCAGTTCTTC. It encodes CASSAGGGGVEQFF. The V call is TRBV2, the J call TRBJ2-1; either TRBD1 or TRBD2 may fit D (7 bases each). The germline V gene encodes CDR1 SNHLY and CDR2 FYNNEI. The germline V and J ends were trimmed by 4 bases and 9 bases, with 16 bases remaining between them. The CDR3 consists of 14 residues. The full variable domain, in which reference TRBV2 and TRBJ2-1 provide the parts outside the CDR3, is EPEVTQTPSHQVTQMGQEVILRCVPISNHLYFYWYRQILGQKVEFLVSFYNNEISEKSEIFDDQFSVERPDGSNFTLKIRSTKLEDSAMYFCASSAGGGGVEQFFGPGTRLTVL.

Points on this clonotype: A junction boundary mismatches the germline segment, possibly from a read error. The CDR3 bases are TGTGCCAGCAGTGAGAGGGGCTGGGGCACAGATACGCAGTGTTTT. Translated, it gives CASSERGWGTDTQCF. This chain joins TRBV6-1 and TRBJ2-3; D may match TRBD1 or TRBD2 (5 bases each). The CDR3 runs to 15 residues. Germline V gene lookup returns CDR1 MNHNS and CDR2 SASEGT.